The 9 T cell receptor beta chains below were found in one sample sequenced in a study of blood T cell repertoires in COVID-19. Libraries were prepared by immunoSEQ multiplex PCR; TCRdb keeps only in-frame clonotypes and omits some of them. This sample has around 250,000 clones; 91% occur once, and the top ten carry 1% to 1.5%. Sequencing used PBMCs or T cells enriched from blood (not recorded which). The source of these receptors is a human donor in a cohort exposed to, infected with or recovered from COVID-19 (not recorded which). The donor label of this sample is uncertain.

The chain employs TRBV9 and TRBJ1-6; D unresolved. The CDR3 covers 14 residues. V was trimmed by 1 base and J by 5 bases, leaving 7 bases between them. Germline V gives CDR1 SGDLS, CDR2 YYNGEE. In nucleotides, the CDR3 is TGTGCCAGCAGCGTAAAGGGAGATAATTCACCCCTCCACTTT. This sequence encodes CASSVKGDNSPLHF.

The CDR3: CASTQTKRGGDEPQHF. The CDR3 nucleotides are TGTGCCAGCACCCAAACGAAGAGGGGGGGCGACGAGCCCCAGCATTTT. The chain carries TRBV7-9 and TRBJ1-5; D is possibly TRBD1 (6 bases). The CDR3 contains 16 residues. Looked up from germline, CDR1 is SEHNR and CDR2 is FQNEAQ (reference sequence). Trimming pared 7 bases from V and 8 bases from J, leaving 24 bases between. Looking up the rest from reference TRBV7-9 and TRBJ1-5 gives the full variable domain: DTGVSQNPRHKITKRGQNVTFRCDPISEHNRLYWYRQTLGQGPEFLTYFQNEAQLEKSRLLSDRFSAERPKGSFSTLEIQRTEQGDSAMYLCASTQTKRGGDEPQHFGDGTRLSIL.

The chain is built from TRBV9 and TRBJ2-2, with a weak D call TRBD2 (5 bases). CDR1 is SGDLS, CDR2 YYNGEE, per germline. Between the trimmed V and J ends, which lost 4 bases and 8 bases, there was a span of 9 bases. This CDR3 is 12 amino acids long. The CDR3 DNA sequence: TGTGCCAGCAGCCGGGAAGGAGGGGAGCTGTTTTTT. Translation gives CASSREGGELFF. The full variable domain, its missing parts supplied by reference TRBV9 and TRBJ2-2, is DSGVTQTPKHLITATGQRVTLRCSPRSGDLSVYWYQQSLDQGLQFLIQYYNGEERAKGNILERFSAQQFPDLHSELNLSSLELGDSALYFCASSREGGELFFGEGSRLTVL.

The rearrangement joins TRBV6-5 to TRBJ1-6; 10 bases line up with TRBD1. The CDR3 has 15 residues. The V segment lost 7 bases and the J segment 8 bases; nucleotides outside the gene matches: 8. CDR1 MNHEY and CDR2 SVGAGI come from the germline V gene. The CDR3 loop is CASTHTGTGDSPLHF. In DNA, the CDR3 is TGTGCCAGCACTCATACCGGGACAGGGGATTCACCCCTCCACTTT.

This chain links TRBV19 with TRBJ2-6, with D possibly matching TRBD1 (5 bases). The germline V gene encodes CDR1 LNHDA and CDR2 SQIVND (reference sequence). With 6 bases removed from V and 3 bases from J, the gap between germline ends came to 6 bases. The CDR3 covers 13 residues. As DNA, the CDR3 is TGTGCCAGTAGCAGGGTTGGGGCCAACGTCCTGACTTTC. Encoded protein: CASSRVGANVLTF.

Here the CDR3 reads CASSFSGTGAWEQFF. CDR3 DNA: TGTGCCAGCAGTTTCTCCGGGACAGGGGCTTGGGAGCAGTTCTTC. This chain joins TRBV27 and TRBJ2-1; 10 nucleotides match TRBD1. Trimming took 3 bases from V and 10 from J; bases not matched to a gene: 9. Germline CDR1 MNHEY, CDR2 SMNVEV (reference sequence). The CDR3 sequence is 15 residues long.

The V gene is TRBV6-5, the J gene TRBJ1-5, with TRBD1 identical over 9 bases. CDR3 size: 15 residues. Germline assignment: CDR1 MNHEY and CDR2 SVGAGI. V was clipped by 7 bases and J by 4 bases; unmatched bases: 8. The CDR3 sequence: CASTRDRVVNQPQHF. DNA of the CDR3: TGTGCCAGCACCCGGGACAGGGTGGTAAATCAGCCCCAGCATTTT.

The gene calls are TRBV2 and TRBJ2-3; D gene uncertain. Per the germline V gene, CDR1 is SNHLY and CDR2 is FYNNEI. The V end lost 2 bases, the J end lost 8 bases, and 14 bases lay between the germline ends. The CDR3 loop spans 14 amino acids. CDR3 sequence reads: CASSESGSTRTQYF. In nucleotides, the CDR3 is TGTGCCAGCAGTGAAAGTGGCTCGACACGTACGCAGTATTTT. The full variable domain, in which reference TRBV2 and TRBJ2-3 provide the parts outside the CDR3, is EPEVTQTPSHQVTQMGQEVILRCVPISNHLYFYWYRQILGQKVEFLVSFYNNEISEKSEIFDDQFSVERPDGSNFTLKIRSTKLEDSAMYFCASSESGSTRTQYFGPGTRLTVL.

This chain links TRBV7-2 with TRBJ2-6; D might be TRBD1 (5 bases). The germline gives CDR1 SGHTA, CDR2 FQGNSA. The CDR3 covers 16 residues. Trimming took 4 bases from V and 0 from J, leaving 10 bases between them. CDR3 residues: CASSSSGFSGANVLTF. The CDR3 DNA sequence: TGTGCCAGCAGCTCGTCAGGGTTCTCTGGGGCCAACGTCCTGACTTTC.